This TCR beta chain was obtained from a study of cytomegalovirus exposure and HLA in healthy donors. General study points: The study recorded 164 TCR beta chains that were cytomegalovirus-associated.

Both 60 Vbeta primers and 13 Jbeta primers went into the PCR. The protocol was immunoSEQ multiplex PCR, while the TCRdb copy is restricted to in-frame clones and leaves out a portion. The table records under 250,000 clones, around 80% of them present only once. Comment on this clone: The antigen remains undetermined. A junction boundary mismatches the germline segment, possibly from a read error.

The length of the CDR3 is 15 residues. Looked up from germline, CDR1 is SEHNR and CDR2 is FQNEAQ (reference sequence). Material for sequencing was PBMCs. This rearrangement joins TRBV7-9 to TRBJ2-2; D possibly corresponds to TRBD2 (5 bases). This receptor was identified in a woman aged 60-75 years in good health and CMV-seropositive. The CDR3 reads CSSSLAITGGGELFF. Here the CDR3 DNA reads TGTTCCAGCAGCTTAGCGATCACCGGCGGAGGGGAGCTGTTTTTT.